Listed below are T cell receptor beta chains from one sample, sequenced in a study of cytomegalovirus exposure and HLA in healthy donors. The repertoire was sequenced with immunoSEQ multiplex PCR; TCRdb's copy has only in-frame clones and lacks some. The sample consists of around 220,000 clones, around 83% of them appearing once. The sample comprised PBMCs. Receptor source: a girl aged 5 to 17 in good health and CMV-seronegative. Both conserved end residues are part of each CDR3. A D gene is named only where the DNA matches it firmly. Clone sizes are given selectively: once, few, many, or a class where the clone is expanded.

13	.	.	TRBJ1-4	TRBV30	TGTGCCTGGAGTGTACAGATAAGCGAAAAACTGTTTTTT	CAWSVQISEKLFF
17	.	TRBD2	TRBJ2-2	TRBV29-1	TGCAGCGTTGAAGGGACTAGCGGGAGTACTGGGACCAGGGAGCTGTTTTTT	CSVEGTSGSTGTRELFF
16	.	.	TRBJ1-1	TRBV21-1	TGTGCCAGCAGCAAAAGGGAGGGACGGATGAACACTGAAGCTTTCTTT	CASSKREGRMNTEAFF
16	once	TRBD2	TRBJ2-1	TRBV7-9	TGTGCCAGCAGCCCTACCGGCGGGGGGATGAACAATGAGCAGTTCTTC	CASSPTGGGMNNEQFF
15	.	.	TRBJ1-3	TRBV4-1	TGCGCCAGCAGCCAAGTGGATACCGGGGGAAACACCATATATTTT	CASSQVDTGGNTIYF
15	.	TRBD1	TRBJ2-1	TRBV9	TGTGCCAGCAGCGTCTCCGGGACAGGGGACAATGAGCAGTTCTTC	CASSVSGTGDNEQFF
14	.	.	TRBJ1-2	TRBV28	TGTGCCAGCAGTGTGGCAGGGATTAGGAATGGCTACACCTTC	CASSVAGIRNGYTF
16	.	.	TRBJ1-1	TRBV9	TGTGCCAGCAGCCCCCGGACAGCTCTCCAGGCCACTGAAGCTTTCTTT	CASSPRTALQATEAFF
17	.	TRBD1	TRBJ1-4	TRBV7-9	TGTGCCAGCAGCTCCCCTGGACAGGGCGGCGTCGATGAAAAACTGTTTTTT	CASSSPGQGGVDEKLFF
13	.	TRBD2	TRBJ2-7	TRBV11-1	TGTGCCAGCAGCCCCGCGGGGGGAAACGAGCAGTACTTC	CASSPAGGNEQYF
11	.	.	TRBJ2-4	TRBV21-1	TGTGCCGGACAGGGGGCGAACATTCAGTACTTC	CAGQGANIQYF
17	few	.	TRBJ1-4	TRBV18	TGTGCCAGCTCTCCTTCAGCATATGGACTCACTAATGAAAAACTGTTTTTT	CASSPSAYGLTNEKLFF
16	.	TRBD1	TRBJ1-6	TRBV28	TGTGCCAGCAGTTTACAGGGGGCTAGTTATAATTCACCCCTCCACTTT	CASSLQGASYNSPLHF
16	.	TRBD2	TRBJ2-7	TRBV14	TGTGCCAGCAGCCAAGACTGGCTAGCGGGAGTCGACGAGCAGTACTTC	CASSQDWLAGVDEQYF
11	.	.	TRBJ2-1	TRBV9	TGTGCCAGCAGCGTGGGGGGTGAGCAGTTCTTC	CASSVGGEQFF
12	.	.	TRBJ2-5	TRBV6-1	TGTGCCAGCAGTGAGCGACAAGAGACCCAGTACTTC	CASSERQETQYF
12	.	.	TRBJ2-7	TRBV6-4	TGTGCCACCCCCCCGGTGGCCTACGAGCAGTACTTC	CATPPVAYEQYF
14	.	TRBD1	TRBJ1-1	TRBV7-3	TGTGCCAGCAGTCCGGGACAGGGGAACACTGAAGCTTTCTTT	CASSPGQGNTEAFF
14	once	.	TRBJ2-2	TRBV2	TGTGCCAGCAGTGAAGAGGGGATCACCGGGGAGCTGTTTTTT	CASSEEGITGELFF
13	once	.	TRBJ1-2	TRBV2	TGTGCCAGCAGTGGACAGGCAGTCTATGGCTACACCTTC	CASSGQAVYGYTF
14	.	TRBD1	TRBJ1-2	TRBV28	TGTGCCAGCAGTTCGGACAGGAGGAGTTATGGCTACACCTTC	CASSSDRRSYGYTF
15	.	TRBD2	TRBJ2-7	TRBV2	TGTGCCAGCAGTGGAGAGGGACTAGCGGGGGACGAGCAGTACTTC	CASSGEGLAGDEQYF
16	.	.	TRBJ1-1	TRBV19	TGTGCCAGTAGTATAAGAGGAGTACACATGAACACTGAAGCTTTCTTT	CASSIRGVHMNTEAFF
16	once	.	TRBJ1-2	TRBV2	TGTGCCAGCAGTGAAGCGAAGAGGGGAGGGCTGAGGGGCTACACCTTC	CASSEAKRGGLRGYTF
12	once	.	TRBJ1-3	TRBV12-5	TGTGCTAGTGGATATGTAGGAAACACCATATATTTT	CASGYVGNTIYF
14	.	.	TRBJ1-5	TRBV7-2	TGTGCCAGCAGCAGGACAGATAGCAATCAGCCCCAGCATTTT	CASSRTDSNQPQHF
17	.	.	TRBJ1-3	TRBV30	TGTGCCTGGAGCGCTAGGGTGACAGTTTACTCTGGAAACACCATATATTTT	CAWSARVTVYSGNTIYF
13	few	.	TRBJ1-2	TRBV6-6	TGTGCCAGCAGTTACTCAGGGGGCTATGGCTACACCTTC	CASSYSGGYGYTF
13	few	TRBD1	TRBJ1-1	TRBV6-5	TGTGCCAGCAGTGGGACAGGGGGCACTGAAGCTTTCTTT	CASSGTGGTEAFF
13	.	.	TRBJ2-1	TRBV19	TGTGCCAGTAGTCTACCGGGCTACAATGAGCAGTTCTTC	CASSLPGYNEQFF
19	.	TRBD2	TRBJ2-3	TRBV5-4	TGTGCCAGCAGTCAGGGGGGACTAGCGGGGATGTATAGCACAGATACGCAGTATTTT	CASSQGGLAGMYSTDTQYF
15	.	TRBD1	TRBJ1-2	TRBV2	TGTGCCAGCGGCCTACCGGGACAGGGGATCTATGGCTACACCTTC	CASGLPGQGIYGYTF
14	.	.	TRBJ2-1	TRBV30	TGTGCCTGGAGTAGGGGCCAACAATACAATGAGCAGTTCTTC	CAWSRGQQYNEQFF
16	.	TRBD2	TRBJ2-3	TRBV9	TGTGCCAGCAGCCCCCGGACTAGCGGGGCCACAGATACGCAGTATTTT	CASSPRTSGATDTQYF
13	.	.	TRBJ2-3	TRBV25-1	TGTGCCAGCAGTGACAGGGGCACAGATACGCAGTATTTT	CASSDRGTDTQYF
15	.	TRBD1	TRBJ1-6	TRBV11-2	TGTGCCAGCAGCTCATTACAGGGGTTTTATTCACCCCTCCACTTT	CASSSLQGFYSPLHF
13	.	.	TRBJ1-2	TRBV18	TGTGCCAGCTCCCACGGCGGAGAGTATGGCTACACCTTC	CASSHGGEYGYTF
15	.	TRBD2	TRBJ2-7	TRBV5-6	TGTGCCAGCAGTCGGGGGGTAGCGGAGACCTACGAGCAGTACTTC	CASSRGVAETYEQYF
16	.	.	TRBJ1-1	TRBV11-2	TGTGCCAGCAGCTTAGGTCAGGGGCTCCTGAACACTGAAGCTTTCTTT	CASSLGQGLLNTEAFF
13	.	.	TRBJ1-5	TRBV6-5	TGTGCCAGCAGCCCTGAGAGAGCTCAGCCCCAGCATTTT	CASSPERAQPQHF
15	.	TRBD1	TRBJ1-5	TRBV6-1	TGTGCCAGCAGCCGGGGACAGGGAAGCAATCAGCCCCAGCATTTT	CASSRGQGSNQPQHF
18	.	.	TRBJ2-1	TRBV9	TGTGCCAGCAGCGTAGGTCAGGCAGCACCTCTCCGGCGCAATGAGCAGTTCTTC	CASSVGQAAPLRRNEQFF
14	.	TRBD2	TRBJ2-7	TRBV6-5	TGTGCCAGCAGCCAACCGGGGACTAGCAACGAGCAGTACTTC	CASSQPGTSNEQYF